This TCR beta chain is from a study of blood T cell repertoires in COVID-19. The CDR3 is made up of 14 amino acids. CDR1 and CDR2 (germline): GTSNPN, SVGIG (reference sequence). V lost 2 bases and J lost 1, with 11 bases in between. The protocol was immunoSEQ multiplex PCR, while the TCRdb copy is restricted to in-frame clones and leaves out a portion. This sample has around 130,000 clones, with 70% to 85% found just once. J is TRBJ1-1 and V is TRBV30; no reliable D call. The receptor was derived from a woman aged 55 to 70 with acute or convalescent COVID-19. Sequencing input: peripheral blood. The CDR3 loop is CAWSLTLSNTEAFF. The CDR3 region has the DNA TGTGCCTGGAGTCTAACCCTTTCGAACACTGAAGCTTTCTTT.